This TCR beta chain was documented in a study of blood T cell repertoires in COVID-19. Profiled with immunoSEQ multiplex PCR; TCRdb holds only in-frame clones, not every one. Of roughly 110,000 clones in the sample, about 89% were seen once. The germline V gene encodes CDR1 LNHDA and CDR2 SQIVND (reference sequence). The length of the CDR3 is 13 residues. V dropped 1 base and J dropped 7 bases, with 11 bases sitting between them. The chain couples TRBV19 to TRBJ2-7; D is ambiguous. The sample taken for sequencing was peripheral blood. This receptor was identified in a woman between 25 and 40 years old with acute or convalescent COVID-19. The CDR3 DNA follows: TGTGCCAGTAGTATAGGCCCCGTGCAGGAGCAGTACTTC. It is translated as CASSIGPVQEQYF.